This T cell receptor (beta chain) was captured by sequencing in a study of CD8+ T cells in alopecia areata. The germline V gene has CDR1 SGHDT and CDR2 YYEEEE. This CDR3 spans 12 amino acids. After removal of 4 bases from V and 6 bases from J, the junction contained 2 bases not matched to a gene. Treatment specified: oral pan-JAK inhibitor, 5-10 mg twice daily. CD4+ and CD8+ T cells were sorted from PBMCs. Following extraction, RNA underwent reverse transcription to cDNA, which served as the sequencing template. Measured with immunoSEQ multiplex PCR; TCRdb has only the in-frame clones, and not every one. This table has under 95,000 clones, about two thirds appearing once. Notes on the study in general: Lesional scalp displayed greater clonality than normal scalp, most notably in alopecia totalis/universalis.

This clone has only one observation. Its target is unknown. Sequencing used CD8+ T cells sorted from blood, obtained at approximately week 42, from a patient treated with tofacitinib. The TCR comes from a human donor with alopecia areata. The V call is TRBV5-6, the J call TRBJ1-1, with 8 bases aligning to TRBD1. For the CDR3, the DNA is TGTGCCAGCAGCCCACAGGGGGCTGAAGCTTTCTTT. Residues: CASSPQGAEAFF.